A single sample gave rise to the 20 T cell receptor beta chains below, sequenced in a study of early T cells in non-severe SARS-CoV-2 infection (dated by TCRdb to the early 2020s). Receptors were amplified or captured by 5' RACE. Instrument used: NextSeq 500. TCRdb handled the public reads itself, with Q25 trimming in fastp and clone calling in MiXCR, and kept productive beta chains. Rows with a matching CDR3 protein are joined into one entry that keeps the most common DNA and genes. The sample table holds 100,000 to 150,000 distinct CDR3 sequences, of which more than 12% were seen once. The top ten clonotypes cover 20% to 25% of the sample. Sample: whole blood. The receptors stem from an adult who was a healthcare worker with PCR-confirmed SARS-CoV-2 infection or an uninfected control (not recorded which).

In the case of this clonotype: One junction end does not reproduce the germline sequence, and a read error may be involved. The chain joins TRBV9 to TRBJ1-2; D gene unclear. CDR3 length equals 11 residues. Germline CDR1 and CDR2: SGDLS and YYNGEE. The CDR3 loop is CASGSNYSYTF. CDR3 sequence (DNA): TGTGCCAGCGGGTCTAACTATAGCTACACCTTC.

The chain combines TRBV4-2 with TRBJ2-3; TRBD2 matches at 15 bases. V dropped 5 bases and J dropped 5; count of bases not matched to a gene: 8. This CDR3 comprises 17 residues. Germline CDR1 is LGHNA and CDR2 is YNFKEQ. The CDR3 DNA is TGTGCCAGCAGCGACCCGGGACTAGCGGGGGGTGGAGATACGCAGTATTTT. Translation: CASSDPGLAGGGDTQYF.

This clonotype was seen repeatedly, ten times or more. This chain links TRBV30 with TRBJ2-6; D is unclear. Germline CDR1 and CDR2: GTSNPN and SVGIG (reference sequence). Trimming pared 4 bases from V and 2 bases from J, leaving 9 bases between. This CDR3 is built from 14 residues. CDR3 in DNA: TGTGCCTGGACTAGTCGTCCTGGGGCCAACGTCCTGACTTTC. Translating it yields CAWTSRPGANVLTF. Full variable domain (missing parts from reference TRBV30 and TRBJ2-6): SQTIHQWPATLVQPVGSPLSLECTVEGTSNPNLYWYRQAAGRGLQLLFYSVGIGQISSEVPQNLSASRPQDRQFILSSKKLLLSDSGFYLCAWTSRPGANVLTFGAGSRLTVL.

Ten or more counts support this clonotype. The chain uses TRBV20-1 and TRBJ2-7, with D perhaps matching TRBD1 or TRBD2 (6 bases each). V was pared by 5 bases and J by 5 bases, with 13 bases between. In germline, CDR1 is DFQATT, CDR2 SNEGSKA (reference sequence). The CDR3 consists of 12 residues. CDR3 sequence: CSASQGGNEQYF. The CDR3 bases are TGCAGTGCTTCACAAGGGGGGAACGAGCAGTACTTC.

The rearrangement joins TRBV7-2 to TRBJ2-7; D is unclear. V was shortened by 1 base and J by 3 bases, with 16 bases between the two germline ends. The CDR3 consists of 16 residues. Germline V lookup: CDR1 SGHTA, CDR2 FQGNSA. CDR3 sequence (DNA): TGTGCCAGCAGCTTAGGTGCTAATTTAAGGATCTACGAGCAGTACTTC. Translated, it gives CASSLGANLRIYEQYF.

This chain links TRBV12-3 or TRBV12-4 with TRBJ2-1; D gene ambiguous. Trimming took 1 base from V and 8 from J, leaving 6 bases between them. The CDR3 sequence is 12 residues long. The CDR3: CASSLVWDEQFF. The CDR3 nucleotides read TGTGCCAGCAGTTTAGTCTGGGATGAGCAGTTCTTC.

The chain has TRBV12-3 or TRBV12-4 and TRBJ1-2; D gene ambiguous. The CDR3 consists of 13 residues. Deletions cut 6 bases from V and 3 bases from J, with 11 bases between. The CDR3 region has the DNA TGTGCCAGCAGCACAAAAACAGACTATGGCTACACCTTC. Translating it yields CASSTKTDYGYTF.

CDR3 amino acids: CASSRQGQGTQYF. The CDR3 DNA sequence: TGCGCCAGCAGTAGACAGGGGCAGGGTACGCAGTATTTT. This sequence joins TRBV10-1 and TRBJ2-3; 8 nucleotides line up with TRBD1. Germline trimming cut 5 bases from V and 8 bases from J; bases unmatched to any gene: 6. Germline lookup yields CDR1 WNHNN and CDR2 SYGVQD (reference sequence). CDR3 length: 13 residues.

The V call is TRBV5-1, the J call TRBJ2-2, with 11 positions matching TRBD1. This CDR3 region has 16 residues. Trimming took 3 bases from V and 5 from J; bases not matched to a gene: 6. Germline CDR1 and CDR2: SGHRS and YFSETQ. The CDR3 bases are TGCGCCAGCAGCTCAACCGGGACAGGGGGAACCGGGGAGCTGTTTTTT. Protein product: CASSSTGTGGTGELFF.

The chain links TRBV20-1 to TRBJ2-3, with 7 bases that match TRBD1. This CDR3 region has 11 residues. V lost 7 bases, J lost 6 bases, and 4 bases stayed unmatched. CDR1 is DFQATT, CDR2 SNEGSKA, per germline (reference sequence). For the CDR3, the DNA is TGCAGTGTCCTACAGGGGGATACGCAGTATTTT. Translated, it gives CSVLQGDTQYF.

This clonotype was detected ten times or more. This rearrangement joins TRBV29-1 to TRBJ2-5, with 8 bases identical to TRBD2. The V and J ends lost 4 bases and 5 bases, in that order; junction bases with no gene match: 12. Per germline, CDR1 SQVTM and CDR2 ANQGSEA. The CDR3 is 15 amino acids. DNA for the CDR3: TGCAGCGTTGTCCTGGGCGGGGGGTTTATTGAGACCCAGTACTTC. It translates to CSVVLGGGFIETQYF.

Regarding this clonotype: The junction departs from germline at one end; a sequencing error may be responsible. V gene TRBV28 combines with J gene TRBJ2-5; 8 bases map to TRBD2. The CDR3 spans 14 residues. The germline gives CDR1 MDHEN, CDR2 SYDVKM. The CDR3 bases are TGTGCCAGCAGGACCTATAGCGGGGACGCCCTCCCCCACTTC. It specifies CASRTYSGDALPHF.

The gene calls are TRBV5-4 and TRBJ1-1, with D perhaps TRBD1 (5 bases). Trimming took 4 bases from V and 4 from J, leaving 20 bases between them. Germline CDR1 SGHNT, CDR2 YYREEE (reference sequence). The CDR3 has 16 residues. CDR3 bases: TGTGCCAGCAGCCCCGACGGGGCGAGTGTGAGCACTGAAGCTTTCTTT. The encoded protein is CASSPDGASVSTEAFF.

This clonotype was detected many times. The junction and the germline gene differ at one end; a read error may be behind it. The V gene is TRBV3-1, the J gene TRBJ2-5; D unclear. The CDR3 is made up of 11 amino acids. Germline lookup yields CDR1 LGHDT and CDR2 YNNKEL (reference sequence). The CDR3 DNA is TGCGCCAGCAGCCAAGGGGAGACCCAGTACTTC. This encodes CASSQGETQYF.

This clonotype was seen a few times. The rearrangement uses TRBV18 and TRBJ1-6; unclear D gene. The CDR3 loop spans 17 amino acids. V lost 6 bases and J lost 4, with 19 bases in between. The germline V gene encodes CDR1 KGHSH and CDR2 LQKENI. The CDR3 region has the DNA TGTGCCAGCTCGCCAGAAGAAGGGTTGGGGTATAATTCACCCCTCCACTTT. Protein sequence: CASSPEEGLGYNSPLHF.

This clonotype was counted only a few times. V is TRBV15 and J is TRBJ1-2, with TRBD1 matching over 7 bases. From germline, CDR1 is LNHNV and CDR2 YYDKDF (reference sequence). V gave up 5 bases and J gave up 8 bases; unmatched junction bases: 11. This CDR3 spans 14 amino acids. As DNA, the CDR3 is TGTGCCACCAGCCCATTCCCGACAGGGCGAGGCTACACCTTC. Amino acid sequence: CATSPFPTGRGYTF.

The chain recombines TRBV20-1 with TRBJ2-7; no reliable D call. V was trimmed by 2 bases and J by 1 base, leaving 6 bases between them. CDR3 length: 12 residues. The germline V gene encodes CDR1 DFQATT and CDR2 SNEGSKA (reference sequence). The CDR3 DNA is TGCAGTGCTAGACGCGGATCCTACGAGCAGTACTTC. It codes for CSARRGSYEQYF.

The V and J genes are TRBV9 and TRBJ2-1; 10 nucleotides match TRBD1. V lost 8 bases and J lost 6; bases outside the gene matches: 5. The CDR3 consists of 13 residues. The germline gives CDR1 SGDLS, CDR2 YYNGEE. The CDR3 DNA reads TGTGCCAGTGGGACAGGGGCTTTCAATGAGCAGTTCTTC. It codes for CASGTGAFNEQFF.

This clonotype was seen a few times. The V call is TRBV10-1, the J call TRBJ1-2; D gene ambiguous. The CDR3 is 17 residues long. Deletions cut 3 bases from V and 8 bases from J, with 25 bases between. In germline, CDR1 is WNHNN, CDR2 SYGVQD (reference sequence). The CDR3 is CASSDFLLGVLKRGYTF. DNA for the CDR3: TGCGCCAGCAGTGACTTCTTGCTCGGGGTCCTAAAGAGGGGCTACACCTTC.

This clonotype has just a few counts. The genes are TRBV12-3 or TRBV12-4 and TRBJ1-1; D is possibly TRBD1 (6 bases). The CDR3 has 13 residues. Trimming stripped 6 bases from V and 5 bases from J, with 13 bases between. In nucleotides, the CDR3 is TGTGCCAGCAGCACTACAGGGAGGACTGAAGCTTTCTTT. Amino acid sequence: CASSTTGRTEAFF.